Shown below are 19 T cell receptor beta chains from a single sample sequenced in a study of response to subunit inactivated influenza vaccine (dated by TCRdb to the late 2010s). Receptors were amplified or captured by RT-PCR. TCRdb names Illumina HiSeq 2500 as the instrument used. TCRdb ran its own pipeline on the public reads, namely fastp trimming at Q25 and MiXCR clone calling, and kept in-frame beta chains. Each CDR3 protein appears once, grouped with its most common genes and DNA. This sample lists hundreds of thousands of distinct CDR3 sequences; over 9.5% were detected once. Of the sample, 9.5% to 15% falls within the top ten clones. What the time point label conveys for this sample: approximately 40 days after influenza vaccine administration. Sequenced here: PBMCs from blood, sampled 40 to 50 days after vaccination. All receptors derive from a man over 45 who received an inactivated influenza vaccine. Donor details come from another sample of the same person, matched by shared clones.

This clonotype was seen at least ten times. The rearrangement joins TRBV5-1 to TRBJ2-7; D may match TRBD1 or TRBD2 (5 bases each). The CDR3 loop spans 14 amino acids. In germline, CDR1 is SGHRS, CDR2 YFSETQ. V was clipped by 4 bases and J by 6 bases, with 17 bases between them. CDR3 residues: CASSVFGDGREQYF. For the CDR3, the DNA is TGCGCCAGCAGCGTATTTGGGGACGGTCGCGAGCAGTACTTC.

About this clonotype itself: This may be a read error, as it is one base from a much larger clone. The gene calls are TRBV20-1 and TRBJ1-2; possibly TRBD1 for D (6 bases). CDR3 length equals 16 residues. Germline CDR1 is DFQATT and CDR2 is SNEGSKA (reference sequence). The DNA for the CDR3 is TGCAGTGCTAGAGATCGTCTCCGGGACACCGCCTATGGCGACACCTTC. This gives the protein CSARDRLRDTAYGDTF.

Many counts were recorded for this clonotype. The rearrangement joins TRBV4-3 to TRBJ2-1, with 10 positions matching TRBD1. V lost 0 bases and J lost 4; bases outside the gene matches: 3. This CDR3 comprises 16 residues. Germline CDR1 is LGHNA and CDR2 is YSLEER. The CDR3 coding sequence is TGCGCCAGCAGCCAAGATGGACAGGGGGGATACAATGAGCAGTTCTTC. Translated: CASSQDGQGGYNEQFF.

About this clonotype itself: One end of the junction does not line up with germline, which may come from a read error. The rearrangement links TRBV4-3 to TRBJ2-7; 7 bases match TRBD1. Germline assignment: CDR1 LGHNA and CDR2 YSLEER. The length of the CDR3 is 15 residues. CDR3 sequence (DNA): TGCGCCAGCAGCCAAGACAGGGGGACATCCTACGAGCAGCACTTC. As protein: CASSQDRGTSYEQHF.

This clonotype turned up a few times. The chain uses TRBV20-1 and TRBJ2-2; D is undetermined. V lost 5 bases to trimming and J lost 0 bases, with 7 bases between them. The CDR3 has 13 amino acids. The V gene's germline CDR1 is DFQATT and CDR2 SNEGSKA (reference sequence). CDR3 protein: CSASVANTGELFF. CDR3 sequence (DNA): TGCAGTGCTTCGGTAGCGAACACCGGGGAGCTGTTTTTT.

The table lists this clonotype with many counts. The rearrangement links TRBV12-3 or TRBV12-4 to TRBJ1-5; unclear D gene. The CDR3 consists of 12 residues. Trimming cost V 7 bases and J 0 bases, with 4 bases left between them. CDR3 region: CASTNSNQPQHF. The CDR3 DNA is TGTGCCAGCACCAATAGCAATCAGCCCCAGCATTTT.

This CDR3 reads CASSFTSGSTGDTQYF. The CDR3 DNA is TGTGCCAGCAGCTTTACTAGCGGGAGTACGGGAGATACGCAGTATTTT. The chain has TRBV7-2 and TRBJ2-3; 11 bases fit TRBD2. The junction had 7 bases not matched to a gene; V was cut back by 3 bases and J by 5 bases. Germline V gene sequence: CDR1 SGHTA, CDR2 FQGNSA. The CDR3 covers 16 residues.

This clonotype came up a few times. DNA for the CDR3: TGCAGCACGGGACTAGCGGGCAATGAGCAGTTCTTC. Translated, it gives CSTGLAGNEQFF. V gene TRBV29-1 combines with J gene TRBJ2-1; 12 positions agree with TRBD2. The CDR3 extends over 12 amino acids. Germline CDR1 is SQVTM and CDR2 is ANQGSEA. The J segment lost 6 bases and the V segment lost 8 bases, leaving 2 bases of the junction unmatched.

This clonotype came up many times. The chain carries TRBV5-1 and TRBJ1-3; D ambiguous. Per the germline V gene, CDR1 is SGHRS and CDR2 is YFSETQ. The germline V and J ends were trimmed by 0 bases and 6 bases, with 7 bases remaining between them. The CDR3 sequence is 13 residues long. The CDR3 loop is CASSLDAENTIYF. Written as DNA, the CDR3 is TGCGCCAGCAGCTTGGATGCGGAAAACACCATATATTTT.

The J gene is TRBJ2-7, the V gene TRBV6-1; 7 bases are shared with TRBD1. J lost 2 bases, V lost 7 bases, and 11 bases had no gene match. This CDR3 spans 15 amino acids. CDR1 is MNHNS, CDR2 SASEGT, per germline. CDR3 bases: TGTGCCAGCACCCCACGGGCAGGGGGTGCCTACGAGCAGTACTTC. It specifies CASTPRAGGAYEQYF.

This clonotype was observed many times. CDR3 nucleotides: TGTGCCACCAGCATTCGGGGACCAGATACGCAGTATTTT. This sequence encodes CATSIRGPDTQYF. V gene TRBV15 combines with J gene TRBJ2-3; D tentatively reads TRBD1 or TRBD2 (5 bases each). CDR1 and CDR2 from the germline V gene are LNHNV and YYDKDF (reference sequence). V lost 4 bases and J 4 bases, leaving 9 bases between the germline ends. The CDR3 consists of 13 residues. The full variable domain, with the rest looked up from reference TRBV15 and TRBJ2-3, is DAMVIQNPRYQVTQFGKPVTLSCSQTLNHNVMYWYQQKSSQAPKLLFHYYDKDFNNEADTPDNFQSRRPNTSFCFLDIRSPGLGDTAMYLCATSIRGPDTQYFGPGTRLTVL.

This sequence joins TRBV6-1 and TRBJ2-1; 8 nucleotides agree with TRBD1. The CDR3 contains 17 residues. J lost 8 bases, V lost 5 bases, and 17 bases had no gene match. Germline values: CDR1 MNHNS, CDR2 SASEGT. The CDR3 coding sequence is TGTGCCAGCAGTCGGGACAGGCAGTGGGTTGCCACAGATGAGCAGTTCTTC. Protein: CASSRDRQWVATDEQFF.

There are a few counts of this clonotype. V gene TRBV27 combines with J gene TRBJ2-7; the D gene is possibly TRBD1 (6 bases). The CDR3 is 15 amino acids. The V end was cut by 6 bases, the J end by 1 base, with 16 bases between. Per the germline V gene, CDR1 is MNHEY and CDR2 is SMNVEV (reference sequence). The CDR3 region is CASRLTGTNSYEQYF. CDR3 bases: TGTGCCAGCAGACTAACCGGGACAAATTCCTACGAGCAGTACTTC.

This clonotype was found a few times. The chain links TRBV29-1 to TRBJ2-1, with 8 bases that match TRBD2. CDR1 and CDR2 (germline): SQVTM, ANQGSEA. The V segment lost 8 bases and the J segment 3 bases; nucleotides outside the gene matches: 9. The CDR3 sequence is 14 residues long. CDR3 coding DNA: TGCAGCTCCGTCCCAGCGGGAGTCTACAATGAGCAGTTCTTC. It yields the protein CSSVPAGVYNEQFF.

This clonotype has a handful of counts. The gene calls are TRBV6-5 and TRBJ1-4; TRBD1 matches at 9 bases. The CDR3 totals 14 residues. Germline CDR1 reads MNHEY; CDR2 reads SVGAGI. After removal of 4 bases from V and 7 bases from J, the junction contained 4 bases not matched to a gene. The DNA for the CDR3 is TGTGCCAGCAGTTTCGGACAGGGGAGTGAAAAACTGTTTTTT. Protein product: CASSFGQGSEKLFF.

This chain's CDR3 is CASSFDRTSASTDTQYF. The CDR3 DNA reads as TGTGCCAGCAGTTTTGATCGGACTAGCGCTAGCACAGATACGCAGTATTTT. The genes are TRBV28 and TRBJ2-3; 9 bases map to TRBD2. This CDR3 has 17 residues. J was trimmed by 0 bases and V by 3 bases; bases with no gene match: 7. Germline loops: CDR1 MDHEN, CDR2 SYDVKM.

This clonotype was detected only a few times. This chain links TRBV4-1 with TRBJ2-1; D is possibly TRBD2 (5 bases). Trimming stripped 2 bases from V and 3 bases from J, with 17 bases between. Germline CDR1 and CDR2: MGHRA and YSYEKL. The CDR3 runs to 17 residues. The CDR3 protein is CASSQPFGRGGYNEQFF. The CDR3 DNA reads as TGCGCCAGCAGCCAACCATTTGGGAGAGGAGGCTACAATGAGCAGTTCTTC.

The chain carries TRBV20-1 and TRBJ2-7, with 7 bases that match TRBD1. Losses at the gene ends were 0 bases for V and 6 bases for J; bases not matched to a gene: 8. The CDR3 has 14 residues. Germline loops: CDR1 DFQATT, CDR2 SNEGSKA (reference sequence). The CDR3 region has the DNA TGCAGTGCTAGAGAGACAGGGTCGGGTTCCGAGCAGTACTTC. Translation gives CSARETGSGSEQYF.

The chain couples TRBV7-2 to TRBJ1-6, with 7 bases that match TRBD1. CDR1 and CDR2 (germline): SGHTA, FQGNSA. V lost 5 bases to trimming and J lost 7 bases; unmatched junction nucleotides: 8. The length of the CDR3 is 15 residues. CDR3 sequence (DNA): TGTGCCAGCAGCGCCAGACAGGGACTCAATTCACCCCTCCACTTT. It translates to CASSARQGLNSPLHF. Using reference TRBV7-2 and TRBJ1-6 for the parts outside the CDR3, the full variable domain is GAGVSQSPSNKVTEKGKDVELRCDPISGHTALYWYRQSLGQGLEFLIYFQGNSAPDKSGLPSDRFSAERTGGSVSTLTIQRTQQEDSAVYLCASSARQGLNSPLHFGNGTRLTVT.